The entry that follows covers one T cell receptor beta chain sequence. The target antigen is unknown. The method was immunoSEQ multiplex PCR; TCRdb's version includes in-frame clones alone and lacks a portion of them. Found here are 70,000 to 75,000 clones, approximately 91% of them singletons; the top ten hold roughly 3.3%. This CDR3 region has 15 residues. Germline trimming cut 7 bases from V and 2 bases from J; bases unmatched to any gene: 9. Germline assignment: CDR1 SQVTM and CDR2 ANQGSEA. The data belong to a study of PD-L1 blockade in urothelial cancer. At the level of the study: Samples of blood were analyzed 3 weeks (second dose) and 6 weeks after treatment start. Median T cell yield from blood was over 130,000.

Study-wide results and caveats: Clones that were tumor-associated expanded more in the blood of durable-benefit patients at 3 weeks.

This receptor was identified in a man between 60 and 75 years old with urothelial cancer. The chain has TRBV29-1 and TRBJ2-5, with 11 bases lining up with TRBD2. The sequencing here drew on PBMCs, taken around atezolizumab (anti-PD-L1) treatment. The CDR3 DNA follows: TGCAGCGCGCGACTAGCGGGGCGATATCAAGAGACCCAGTACTTC. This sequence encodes CSARLAGRYQETQYF.